The clone carrying this T cell receptor beta chain was detected a few times. The antigen is not known. This record comes from a study of post-analysis software for immune sequencing data. Findings and limits, study-wide: Controls showed lower frequencies than patients for roughly 5 TRBV segments, and TRBV5-6, TRBV5-1 and TRBV20-1 were among these.

Trimming stripped 5 bases from V and 10 bases from J, with 13 bases between. The germline V gene has CDR1 SGHTA and CDR2 FQGNSA. CDR3 length: 12 amino acids. TCR beta libraries were prepared from cDNA with unique molecular identifiers. TCRdb analysed the PCR reads with MiXCR anew, one entry per CDR3 protein. The table lists fewer than 550,000 distinct CDR3 sequences, 30% to 40% of them singletons. Sequencing used blood. This chain joins TRBV7-2 and TRBJ2-3; D ambiguous. The clonotype was recovered from a girl between 2 and 17 years old with multiple sclerosis. CDR3: CASSNRKTPQYF. Written as DNA, the CDR3 is TGTGCCAGCAGCAACAGAAAAACGCCGCAGTATTTT. Supplemented by reference TRBV7-2 and TRBJ2-3, the full variable domain reads GAGVSQSPSNKVTEKGKDVELRCDPISGHTALYWYRQSLGQGLEFLIYFQGNSAPDKSGLPSDRFSAERTGGSVSTLTIQRTQQEDSAVYLCASSNRKTPQYFGPGTRLTVL.